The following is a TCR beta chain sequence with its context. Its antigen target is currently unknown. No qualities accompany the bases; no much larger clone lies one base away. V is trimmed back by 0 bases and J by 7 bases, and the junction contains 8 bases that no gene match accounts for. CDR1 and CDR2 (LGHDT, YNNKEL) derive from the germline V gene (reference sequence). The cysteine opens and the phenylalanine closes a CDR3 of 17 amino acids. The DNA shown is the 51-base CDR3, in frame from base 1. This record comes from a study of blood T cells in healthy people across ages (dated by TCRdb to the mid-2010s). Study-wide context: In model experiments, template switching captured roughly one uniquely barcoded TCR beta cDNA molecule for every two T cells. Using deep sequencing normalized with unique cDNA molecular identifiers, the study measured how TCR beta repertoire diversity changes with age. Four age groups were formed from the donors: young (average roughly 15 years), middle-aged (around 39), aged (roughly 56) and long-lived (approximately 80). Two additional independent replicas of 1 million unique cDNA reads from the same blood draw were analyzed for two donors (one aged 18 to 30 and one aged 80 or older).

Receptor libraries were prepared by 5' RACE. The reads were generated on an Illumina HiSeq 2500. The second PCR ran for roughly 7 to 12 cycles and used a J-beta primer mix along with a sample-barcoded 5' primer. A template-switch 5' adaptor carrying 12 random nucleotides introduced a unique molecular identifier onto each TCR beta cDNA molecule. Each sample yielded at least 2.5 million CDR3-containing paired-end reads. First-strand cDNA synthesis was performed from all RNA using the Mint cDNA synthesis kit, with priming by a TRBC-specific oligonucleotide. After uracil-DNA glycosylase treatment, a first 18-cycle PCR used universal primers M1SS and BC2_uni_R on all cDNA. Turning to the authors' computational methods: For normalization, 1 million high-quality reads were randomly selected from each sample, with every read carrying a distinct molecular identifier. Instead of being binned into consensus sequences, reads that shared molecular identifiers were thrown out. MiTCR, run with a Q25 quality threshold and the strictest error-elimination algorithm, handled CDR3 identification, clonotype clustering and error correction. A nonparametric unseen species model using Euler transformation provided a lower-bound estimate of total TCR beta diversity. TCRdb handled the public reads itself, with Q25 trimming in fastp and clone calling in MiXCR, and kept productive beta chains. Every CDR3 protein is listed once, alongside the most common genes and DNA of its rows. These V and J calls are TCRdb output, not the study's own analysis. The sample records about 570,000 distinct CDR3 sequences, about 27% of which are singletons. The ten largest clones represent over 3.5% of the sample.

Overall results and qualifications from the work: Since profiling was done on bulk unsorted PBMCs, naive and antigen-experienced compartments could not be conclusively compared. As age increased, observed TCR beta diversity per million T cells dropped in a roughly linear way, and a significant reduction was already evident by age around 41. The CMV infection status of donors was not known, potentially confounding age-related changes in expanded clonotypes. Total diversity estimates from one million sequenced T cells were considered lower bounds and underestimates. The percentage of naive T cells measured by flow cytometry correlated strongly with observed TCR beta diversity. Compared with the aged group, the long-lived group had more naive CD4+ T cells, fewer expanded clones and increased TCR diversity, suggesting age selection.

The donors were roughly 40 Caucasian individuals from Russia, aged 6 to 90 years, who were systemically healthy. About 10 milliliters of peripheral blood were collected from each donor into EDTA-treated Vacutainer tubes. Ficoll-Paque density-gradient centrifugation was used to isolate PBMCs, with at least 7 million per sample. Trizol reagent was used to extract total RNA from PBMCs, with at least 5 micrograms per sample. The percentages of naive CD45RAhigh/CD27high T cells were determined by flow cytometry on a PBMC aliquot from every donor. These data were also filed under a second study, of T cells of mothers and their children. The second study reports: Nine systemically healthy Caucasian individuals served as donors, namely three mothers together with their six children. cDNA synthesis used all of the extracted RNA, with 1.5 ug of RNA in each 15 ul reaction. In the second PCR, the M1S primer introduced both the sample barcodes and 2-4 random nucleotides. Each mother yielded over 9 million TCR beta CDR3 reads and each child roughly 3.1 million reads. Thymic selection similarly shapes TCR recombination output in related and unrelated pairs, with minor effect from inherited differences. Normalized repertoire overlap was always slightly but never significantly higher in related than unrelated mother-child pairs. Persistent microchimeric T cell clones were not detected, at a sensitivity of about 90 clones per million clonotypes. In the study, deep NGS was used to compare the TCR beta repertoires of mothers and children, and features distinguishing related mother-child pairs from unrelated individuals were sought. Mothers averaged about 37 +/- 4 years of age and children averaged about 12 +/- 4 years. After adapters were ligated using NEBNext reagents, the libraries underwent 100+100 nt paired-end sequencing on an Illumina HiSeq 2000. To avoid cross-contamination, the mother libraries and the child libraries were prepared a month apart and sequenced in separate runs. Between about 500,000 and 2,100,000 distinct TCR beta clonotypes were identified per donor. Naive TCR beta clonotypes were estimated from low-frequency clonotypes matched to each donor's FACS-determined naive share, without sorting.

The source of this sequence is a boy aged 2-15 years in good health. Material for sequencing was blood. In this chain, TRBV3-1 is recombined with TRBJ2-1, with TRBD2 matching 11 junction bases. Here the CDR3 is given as CASSQDTASGGSNEQFF. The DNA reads TGTGCCAGCAGCCAAGATACGGCTAGCGGGGGGTCTAATGAGCAGTTCTTC.